Below, 16 T cell receptor beta chains from the same sample are listed, as sequenced in a study of immune evolution from preneoplasia to lung adenocarcinoma (dated by TCRdb to the early 2020s). Libraries came from the immunoSEQ multiplex PCR assay. Here the immuneACCESS table is served through TCRdb, limited to in-frame sequences with V and J called. Missing clones are a known gap in these copies; in checked studies unresolved V genes cover under half, and the rest lacks a known reason. The sample table contains several thousand clones; only one count was recorded for roughly four fifths of them. 2% to 2.5% of the sample is held by the ten biggest clonotypes. Sequencing used FFPE invasive lung adenocarcinoma tissue. The cell subset or site label here, explained by the study, means: frankly invasive lung adenocarcinoma (ADC). The source of these receptors is a person aged 50-70 years with lung adenocarcinoma.

The genes are TRBV5-1 and TRBJ1-4, with 9 bases identical to TRBD1. With 4 bases clipped from V and 5 bases from J, the junction kept 3 bases outside the gene matches. Germline V gene lookup returns CDR1 SGHRS and CDR2 YFSETQ. The CDR3 totals 14 residues. CDR3 amino acids: CASSTGQGNEKLFF. DNA of the CDR3: TGCGCCAGCAGCACGGGACAGGGAAATGAAAAACTGTTTTTT.

J is TRBJ2-3 and V is TRBV7-9; 7 bases fit TRBD1. V lost 6 bases and J lost 1; bases outside the gene matches: 4. CDR3 length equals 14 residues. Per the germline V gene, CDR1 is SEHNR and CDR2 is FQNEAQ (reference sequence). This CDR3 reads CASRTGTGTDTQYF. In DNA form, the CDR3 reads TGTGCCAGCAGGACCGGGACAGGCACAGATACGCAGTATTTT. The full variable domain, rest sourced from reference TRBV7-9 and TRBJ2-3, is DTGVSQNPRHKITKRGQNVTFRCDPISEHNRLYWYRQTLGQGPEFLTYFQNEAQLEKSRLLSDRFSAERPKGSFSTLEIQRTEQGDSAMYLCASRTGTGTDTQYFGPGTRLTVL.

This clone was counted between two and nine times. CDR3 sequence: CASSESLPGGYTSGSSYEQYF. As DNA, the CDR3 is TGCGCCAGCAGTGAGTCCCTGCCGGGAGGGTACACTAGCGGGAGCTCCTACGAGCAGTACTTC. The chain employs TRBV10-2 and TRBJ2-7; TRBD2 agrees at 11 bases. In germline, CDR1 is WSHSY, CDR2 SAAADI. The CDR3 sequence is 21 residues long. Unmatched junction bases numbered 16, after V lost 0 bases and J lost 0 bases.

The rearrangement joins TRBV6-6 to TRBJ2-2, with D possibly being TRBD1 (5 bases). Per the germline V gene, CDR1 is MNHNY and CDR2 is SVGAGI (reference sequence). The CDR3 has 15 residues. V was cut by 2 bases and J by 3 bases, with 10 bases left in between. CDR3 protein: CASSYVQGHTGELFF. Here the CDR3 DNA reads TGTGCCAGCAGTTACGTCCAGGGTCACACCGGGGAGCTGTTTTTT.

The V gene is TRBV6-1, the J gene TRBJ2-2, with TRBD2 identical over 9 bases. This CDR3 is 14 amino acids long. The germline V gene encodes CDR1 MNHNS and CDR2 SASEGT. The V and J ends lost 8 bases and 3 bases, in that order; junction bases with no gene match: 4. The CDR3 loop reads CASAGGLYTGELFF. The CDR3 DNA reads as TGTGCCAGCGCGGGAGGGTTATACACCGGGGAGCTGTTTTTT.

The chain is built from TRBV11-2 and TRBJ2-7, with D possibly matching TRBD2 (5 bases). Per the germline V gene, CDR1 is SGHAT and CDR2 is FQNNGV. V shed 2 bases and J shed 3 bases, with 11 bases lying between them. The CDR3 loop spans 14 amino acids. The CDR3 spells CASSLQSRGYEQYF. The DNA for the CDR3 is TGTGCCAGCAGCTTACAGAGCCGGGGCTACGAGCAGTACTTC.

This chain joins TRBV27 and TRBJ2-2, with TRBD2 identical over 7 bases. The CDR3 runs to 15 residues. Germline-derived CDR1 and CDR2 are MNHEY and SMNVEV (reference sequence). Unmatched junction bases numbered 11, after V lost 6 bases and J lost 7 bases. As DNA, the CDR3 is TGTGCCAGCAGATCTCTGGGGGGGTCGATCGGGGAGCTGTTTTTT. Amino acid sequence: CASRSLGGSIGELFF.

The gene calls are TRBV30 and TRBJ1-5; D remains ambiguous. The length of the CDR3 is 15 residues. The germline V gene has CDR1 GTSNPN and CDR2 SVGIG (reference sequence). V lost 0 bases and J lost 3, with 12 bases in between. The CDR3 coding sequence is TGTGCCTGGAGTGTAGGTAACGGACCCAATCAGCCCCAGCATTTT. Translating it yields CAWSVGNGPNQPQHF.

This clone was detected once. The chain combines TRBV5-1 with TRBJ2-2; TRBD2 agrees at 14 bases. V lost 0 bases, J lost 3 bases, and 7 bases stayed unmatched. This CDR3 is 19 amino acids long. Germline V gene sequence: CDR1 SGHRS, CDR2 YFSETQ. CDR3 sequence (DNA): TGCGCCAGCAGCTTGGAGGGACTAGCGGGAGTGGGGCACACCGGGGAGCTGTTTTTT. It specifies CASSLEGLAGVGHTGELFF.

The V gene is TRBV29-1, the J gene TRBJ2-5; 7 positions match TRBD1. Near its end, the DNA agrees better with TRBJ2-7, so the J call may be wrong. CDR3 length: 15 residues. Germline-derived CDR1 and CDR2 are SQVTM and ANQGSEA. The CDR3 region has the DNA TGCAGCGTAGCCCTTTACCGGGACAGACCCTACGAGCAGTACTTC. This gives the protein CSVALYRDRPYEQYF.

The rearrangement uses TRBV5-1 and TRBJ2-4, with a tentative D call TRBD1 (7 bases). Trimming shortened V by 4 bases and J by 10 bases, and 24 bases separated the two germline ends. The CDR3 loop spans 16 amino acids. Germline CDR1 is SGHRS and CDR2 is YFSETQ. The CDR3 nucleotides are TGCGCCAGCAGCCAGGGGGGTGCTAGCCCGGCCTTAATTCAGTACTTC. It codes for CASSQGGASPALIQYF.

V is TRBV30 and J is TRBJ2-6; tentative D call: TRBD1 (6 bases). This CDR3 is 16 amino acids long. Trimming pared 0 bases from V and 0 bases from J, leaving 9 bases between. The germline gives CDR1 GTSNPN, CDR2 SVGIG (reference sequence). CDR3 in amino acids: CAWSVQGVSGANVLTF. The CDR3 region has the DNA TGTGCCTGGAGTGTACAGGGCGTCTCTGGGGCCAACGTCCTGACTTTC.

The chain joins TRBV30 to TRBJ2-5; no reliable D call. Trimming cost V 0 bases and J 4 bases, with 9 bases left between them. Per germline, CDR1 GTSNPN and CDR2 SVGIG (reference sequence). The CDR3 covers 13 residues. In DNA form, the CDR3 reads TGTGCCTGGAGTGTACGAGGAGTAGAGACCCAGTACTTC. It is translated as CAWSVRGVETQYF.

The count of this clone is one. This chain uses TRBV30 with TRBJ1-1; no reliable D call. Between the trimmed V and J ends, which lost 3 bases and 1 base, there was a span of 12 bases. CDR3 length: 14 residues. CDR1 GTSNPN and CDR2 SVGIG come from the germline V gene (reference sequence). The CDR3 DNA reads TGTGCCTGGAGGACGGGCGGAGGGAACACTGAAGCTTTCTTT. Its protein product is CAWRTGGGNTEAFF.

Comments on this clone: Other DNA sequences in this specimen translate into the identical CDR3. This chain links TRBV7-8 with TRBJ2-3; TRBD2 matches at 11 bases. CDR3 length: 16 residues. Germline values: CDR1 SGHVS, CDR2 FQNEAQ. V shed 5 bases, J shed 0 bases, and the junction held 4 bases outside the gene matches. CDR3 protein: CASSPRTSGSTDTQYF. In nucleotides, the CDR3 is TGTGCCAGCAGCCCGAGGACTAGCGGGAGCACAGATACGCAGTATTTT.

V usage is TRBV5-5 and J usage is TRBJ1-5, with 8 nucleotides matching TRBD1. V gave up 5 bases and J gave up 6 bases; unmatched junction bases: 7. CDR3 length equals 14 residues. The germline V gene encodes CDR1 SGHKS and CDR2 YYEKEE (reference sequence). DNA of the CDR3: TGTGCCAGCAGGGAGGGACAGGACGCTCAGCCCCAGCATTTT. Residues: CASREGQDAQPQHF.